Given below is one TCR beta chain in context. PCR was performed using 60 Vbeta and 13 Jbeta primers. The method was immunoSEQ multiplex PCR; TCRdb's version includes in-frame clones alone and lacks a portion of them. Found here are some 110,000 clones, roughly four fifths of them singletons; the top ten hold roughly 3.6%. This CDR3 has 13 amino acids. Per the germline V gene, CDR1 is MGHDK and CDR2 is SYGVNS. Trimming took off 4 bases at V and 3 bases at J, with 9 bases between the two ends. This record comes from a study of cytomegalovirus exposure and HLA in healthy donors. This rearrangement joins TRBV25-1 to TRBJ2-5, with D possibly TRBD1 on 6 matching bases. The sequence was collected from a man aged 60-69 years in good health and CMV-seronegative. Sequenced: PBMCs. CDR3 sequence reads: CASSAAGEETQYF. The CDR3 nucleotides read TGTGCCAGCAGTGCGGCAGGGGAAGAGACCCAGTACTTC.